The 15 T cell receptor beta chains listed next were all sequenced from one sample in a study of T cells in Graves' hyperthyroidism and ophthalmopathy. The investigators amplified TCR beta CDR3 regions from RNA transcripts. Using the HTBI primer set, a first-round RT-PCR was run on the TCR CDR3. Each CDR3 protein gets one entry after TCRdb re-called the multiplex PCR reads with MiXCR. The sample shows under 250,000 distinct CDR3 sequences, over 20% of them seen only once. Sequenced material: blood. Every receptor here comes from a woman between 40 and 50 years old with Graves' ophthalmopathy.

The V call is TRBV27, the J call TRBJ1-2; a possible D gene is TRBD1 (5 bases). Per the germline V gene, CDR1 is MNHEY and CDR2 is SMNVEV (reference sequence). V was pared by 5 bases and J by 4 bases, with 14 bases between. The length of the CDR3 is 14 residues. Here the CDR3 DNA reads TGTGCCAGCAGTCGCGTAGGGGCCCCCTATGGCTACACCTTC. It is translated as CASSRVGAPYGYTF.

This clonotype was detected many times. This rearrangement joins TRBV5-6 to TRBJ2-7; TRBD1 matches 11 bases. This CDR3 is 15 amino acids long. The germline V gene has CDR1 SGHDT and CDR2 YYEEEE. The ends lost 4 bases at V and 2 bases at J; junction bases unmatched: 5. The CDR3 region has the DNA TGTGCCAGCAGCGGAGGACAGGGGGCCACCTACGAGCAGTACTTC. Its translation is CASSGGQGATYEQYF.

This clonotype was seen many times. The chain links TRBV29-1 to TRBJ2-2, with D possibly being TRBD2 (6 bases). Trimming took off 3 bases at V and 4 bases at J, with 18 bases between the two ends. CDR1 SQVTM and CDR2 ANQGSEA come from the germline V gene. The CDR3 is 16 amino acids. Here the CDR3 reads CSVETSREAGTGELFF. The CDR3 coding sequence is TGCAGCGTTGAGACTTCGAGGGAGGCGGGCACCGGGGAGCTGTTTTTT.

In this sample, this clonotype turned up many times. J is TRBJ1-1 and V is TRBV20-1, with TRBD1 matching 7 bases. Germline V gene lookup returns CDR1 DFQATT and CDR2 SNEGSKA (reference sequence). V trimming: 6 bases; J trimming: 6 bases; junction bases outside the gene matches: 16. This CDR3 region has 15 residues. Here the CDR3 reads CSARDRGLLVPEAFF. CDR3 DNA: TGCAGTGCAAGGGACAGAGGTTTGTTAGTCCCTGAAGCTTTCTTT.

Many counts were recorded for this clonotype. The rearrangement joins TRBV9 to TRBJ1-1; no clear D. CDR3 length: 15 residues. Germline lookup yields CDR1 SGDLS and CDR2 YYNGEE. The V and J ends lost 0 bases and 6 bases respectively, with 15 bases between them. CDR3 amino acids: CASSVVSGVDAEAFF. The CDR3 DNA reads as TGTGCCAGCAGCGTAGTCTCTGGGGTAGACGCTGAAGCTTTCTTT.

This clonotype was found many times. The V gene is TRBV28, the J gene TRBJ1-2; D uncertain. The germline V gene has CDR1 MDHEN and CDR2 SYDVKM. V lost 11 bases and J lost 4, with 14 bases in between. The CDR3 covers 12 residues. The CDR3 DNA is TGTGCCGGAAACACCATCGGCTATGGCTACACCTTC. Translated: CAGNTIGYGYTF.

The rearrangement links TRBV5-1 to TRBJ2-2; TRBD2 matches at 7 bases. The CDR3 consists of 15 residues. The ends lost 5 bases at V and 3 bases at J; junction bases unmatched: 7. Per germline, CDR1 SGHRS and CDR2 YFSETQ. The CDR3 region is CASRGQREDTGELFF. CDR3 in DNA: TGCGCCAGCAGGGGGCAACGGGAGGACACCGGGGAGCTGTTTTTT.

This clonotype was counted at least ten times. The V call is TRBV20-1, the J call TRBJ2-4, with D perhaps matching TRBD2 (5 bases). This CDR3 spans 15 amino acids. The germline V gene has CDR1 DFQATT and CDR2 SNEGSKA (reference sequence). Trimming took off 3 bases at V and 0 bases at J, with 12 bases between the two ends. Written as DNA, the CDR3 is TGCAGTGCTAGGCGCAGAGCGGCAGCCAAAAACATTCAGTACTTC. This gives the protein CSARRRAAAKNIQYF.

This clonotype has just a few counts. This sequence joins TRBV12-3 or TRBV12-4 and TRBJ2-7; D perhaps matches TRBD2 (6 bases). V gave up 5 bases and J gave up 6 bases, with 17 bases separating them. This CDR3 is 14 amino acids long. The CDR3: CASSPTGGSGEQYF. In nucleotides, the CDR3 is TGTGCCAGCAGTCCGACTGGAGGGAGCGGCGAGCAGTACTTC.

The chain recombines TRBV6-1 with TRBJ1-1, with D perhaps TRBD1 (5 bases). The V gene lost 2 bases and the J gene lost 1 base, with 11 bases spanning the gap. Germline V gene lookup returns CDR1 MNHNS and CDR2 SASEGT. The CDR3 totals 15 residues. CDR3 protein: CASSEPGRPNTEAFF. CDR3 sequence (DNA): TGTGCCAGCAGTGAACCAGGGCGACCGAACACTGAAGCTTTCTTT.

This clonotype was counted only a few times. CDR3: CASSYAGTHGETQYF. CDR3 DNA sequence: TGTGCCAGCAGTTACGCAGGGACGCACGGAGAGACCCAGTACTTC. The chain uses TRBV6-5 and TRBJ2-5; D may match TRBD1 or TRBD2 (5 bases each). The CDR3 runs 15 residues. Trimming took off 2 bases at V and 4 bases at J, with 14 bases between the two ends. Germline V gives CDR1 MNHEY, CDR2 SVGAGI.

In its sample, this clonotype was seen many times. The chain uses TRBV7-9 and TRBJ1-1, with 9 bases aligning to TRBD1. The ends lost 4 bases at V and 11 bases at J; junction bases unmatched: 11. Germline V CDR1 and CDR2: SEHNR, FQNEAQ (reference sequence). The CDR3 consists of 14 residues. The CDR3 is CASSSPGQGIAAFF. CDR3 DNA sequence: TGTGCCAGCAGCTCGCCGGGACAGGGAATTGCGGCTTTCTTT.

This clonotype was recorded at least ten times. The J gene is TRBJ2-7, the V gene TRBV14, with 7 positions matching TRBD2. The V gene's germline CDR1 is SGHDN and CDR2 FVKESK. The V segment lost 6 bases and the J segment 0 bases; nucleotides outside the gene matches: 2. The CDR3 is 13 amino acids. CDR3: CASRGGDSYEQYF. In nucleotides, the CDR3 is TGTGCCAGCAGGGGGGGGGACTCCTACGAGCAGTACTTC.

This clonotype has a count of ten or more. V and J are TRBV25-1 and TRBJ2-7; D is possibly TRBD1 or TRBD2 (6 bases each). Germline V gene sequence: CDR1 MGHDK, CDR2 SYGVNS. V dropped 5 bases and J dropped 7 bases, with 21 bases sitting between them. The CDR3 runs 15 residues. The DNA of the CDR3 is TGTGCCAGCAGTTATCCGGGGGCGTTCTCGGGGGAGCAGTACTTC. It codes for CASSYPGAFSGEQYF.

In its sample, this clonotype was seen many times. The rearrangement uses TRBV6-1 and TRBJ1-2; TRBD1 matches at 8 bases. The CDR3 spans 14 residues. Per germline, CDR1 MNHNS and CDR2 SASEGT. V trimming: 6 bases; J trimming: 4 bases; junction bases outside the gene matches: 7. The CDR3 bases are TGTGCCAGCAGGAAGGGACAGGACCGCTATGGCTACACCTTC. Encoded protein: CASRKGQDRYGYTF.